These T cell receptor beta chains were read from a single sample in a study of identical twins. TCRdb fed the 5' RACE reads into MiXCR, producing one record per CDR3 protein. This table holds over 600,000 distinct CDR3 sequences, about 20% found once. This sample was shared with a second study, whose subject was T cells expressing NK-cell markers.

Sequencing used PBMCs. These receptors originate from a young woman in good health. CDR3s leave out the opening cysteine and the closing phenylalanine or tryptophan. A D gene is named only where the DNA matches it firmly. A clone size is listed for some rows: how often the clone was seen (once, few, many), or a class if it is expanded.

v_call: TRBV20-1
clone_size: few
d_call: TRBD2
cdr3_aa: SAPSGGNTDTQY

v_call: TRBV20-1
clone_size: -
d_call: TRBD2
cdr3_aa: SARETSGRGYIQY

v_call: TRBV20-1
clone_size: few
d_call: -
cdr3_aa: SARTPRAGANTGELF

v_call: TRBV5-5
clone_size: -
d_call: TRBD1
cdr3_aa: ASSLGTGVGPQH

v_call: TRBV5-1
clone_size: -
d_call: TRBD1
cdr3_aa: ASSLDGTGGQKLF

v_call: TRBV7-2
clone_size: -
d_call: -
cdr3_aa: ASSFDRLVAKNIQY

v_call: TRBV20-1
clone_size: -
d_call: -
cdr3_aa: SGWDPAKNIQY

v_call: TRBV20-1
clone_size: few
d_call: -
cdr3_aa: SARGPLGRERSPLH

v_call: TRBV6-5
clone_size: few
d_call: -
cdr3_aa: ATAMGGGEQF

v_call: TRBV7-9
clone_size: few
d_call: -
cdr3_aa: ASSSGGQGSLQETQY

v_call: TRBV10-2
clone_size: many
d_call: TRBD2
cdr3_aa: ASSESRLAGNEQF

v_call: TRBV29-1
clone_size: many
d_call: TRBD1
cdr3_aa: SVGGQLNTEAF

v_call: TRBV4-2
clone_size: -
d_call: -
cdr3_aa: ASSQGLGGGETQY

v_call: TRBV5-5
clone_size: -
d_call: -
cdr3_aa: VSSTSFSEQF

v_call: TRBV12-3/TRBV12-4
clone_size: -
d_call: -
cdr3_aa: ASSLGVQASTDTQY

v_call: TRBV6-1
clone_size: -
d_call: TRBD2
cdr3_aa: ASSAGLAGAYNEQF

v_call: TRBV7-2
clone_size: -
d_call: -
cdr3_aa: ASSLKLGGAGANVLT

v_call: TRBV12-3/TRBV12-4
clone_size: -
d_call: TRBD1
cdr3_aa: ASSSTGLRGPQH

v_call: TRBV10-3
clone_size: -
d_call: -
cdr3_aa: AISGFLTGSETDGYT

v_call: TRBV3-1
clone_size: many
d_call: -
cdr3_aa: ASSPFDDRDGYT

v_call: TRBV20-1
clone_size: -
d_call: -
cdr3_aa: SARDIGWNTEAF

v_call: TRBV29-1
clone_size: few
d_call: -
cdr3_aa: SVGTGWYQETQY